This T cell receptor beta chain derives from a study of long-term antiretroviral therapy in people with HIV. A word on this clone: The identical CDR3 is also encoded by other nucleotide sequences in the sample.

Trimming took 3 bases from V and 0 from J, leaving 9 bases between them. The germline V gene encodes CDR1 KGHSH and CDR2 LQKENI. The CDR3 covers 15 residues. The libraries were made with immunoSEQ v3.0 at survey level. Produced via immunoSEQ multiplex PCR; TCRdb's table is partial and in-frame only. The table has under 50,000 clones, roughly 85% seen once. The gene calls are TRBV18 and TRBJ1-3, with D perhaps TRBD1 (5 bases). This sequence originates from a woman in her forties or fifties with HIV. Sample: unsorted PBMCs, taken 3.1 years after starting antiretroviral therapy. CDR3 loop: CASSPQTDSGNTIYF. The CDR3 DNA is TGTGCCAGCTCACCCCAGACAGACTCTGGAAACACCATATATTTT.